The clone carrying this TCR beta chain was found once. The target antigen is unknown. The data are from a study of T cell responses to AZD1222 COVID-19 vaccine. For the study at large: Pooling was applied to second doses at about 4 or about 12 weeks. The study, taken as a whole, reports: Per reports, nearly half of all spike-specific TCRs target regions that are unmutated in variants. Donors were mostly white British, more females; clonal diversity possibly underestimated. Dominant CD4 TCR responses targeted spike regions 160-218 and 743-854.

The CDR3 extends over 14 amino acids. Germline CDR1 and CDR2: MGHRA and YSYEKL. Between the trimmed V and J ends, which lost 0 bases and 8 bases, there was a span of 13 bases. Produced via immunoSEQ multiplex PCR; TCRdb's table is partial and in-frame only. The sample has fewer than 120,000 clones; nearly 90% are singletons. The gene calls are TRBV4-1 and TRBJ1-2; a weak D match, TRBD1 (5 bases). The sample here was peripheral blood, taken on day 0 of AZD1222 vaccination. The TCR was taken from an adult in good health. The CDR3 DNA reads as TGCGCCAGCAGCCAAGATTGGGGGATCGGAGGCTACACCTTC. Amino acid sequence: CASSQDWGIGGYTF.